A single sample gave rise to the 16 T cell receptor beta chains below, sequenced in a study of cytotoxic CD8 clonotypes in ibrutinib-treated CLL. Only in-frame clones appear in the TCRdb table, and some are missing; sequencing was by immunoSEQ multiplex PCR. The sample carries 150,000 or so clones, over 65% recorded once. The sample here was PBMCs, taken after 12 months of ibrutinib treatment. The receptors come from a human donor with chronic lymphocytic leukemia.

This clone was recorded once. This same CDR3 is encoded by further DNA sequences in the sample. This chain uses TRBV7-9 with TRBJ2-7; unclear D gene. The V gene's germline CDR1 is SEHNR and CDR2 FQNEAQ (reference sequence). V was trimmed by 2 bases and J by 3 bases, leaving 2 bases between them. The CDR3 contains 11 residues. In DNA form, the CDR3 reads TGTGCCAGCAGCTTAAGCTACGAGCAGTACTTC. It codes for CASSLSYEQYF.

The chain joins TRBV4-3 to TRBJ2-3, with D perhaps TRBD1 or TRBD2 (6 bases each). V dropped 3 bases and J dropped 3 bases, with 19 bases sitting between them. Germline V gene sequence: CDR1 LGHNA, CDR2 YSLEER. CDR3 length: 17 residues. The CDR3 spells CASSQNPFGGRTDTQYF. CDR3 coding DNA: TGCGCCAGCAGCCAGAACCCTTTTGGGGGGCGGACAGATACGCAGTATTTT.

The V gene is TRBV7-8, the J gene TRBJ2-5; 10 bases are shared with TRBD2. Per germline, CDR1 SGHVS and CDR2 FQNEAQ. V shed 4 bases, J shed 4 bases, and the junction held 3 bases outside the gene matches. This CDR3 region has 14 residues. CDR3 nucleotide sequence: TGTGCCAGCAGCTGGTTAGCGGGGGGAGAGACCCAGTACTTC. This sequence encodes CASSWLAGGETQYF.

The CDR3: CASSSGTSGRPYNEQFF. In DNA form, the CDR3 reads TGTGCCAGCAGCTCCGGGACTAGCGGGAGGCCCTACAATGAGCAGTTCTTC. V is TRBV7-3 and J is TRBJ2-1; 15 nucleotides align to TRBD2. Germline loops: CDR1 SGHTA, CDR2 FQGTGA. The V segment lost 4 bases and the J segment 2 bases; nucleotides outside the gene matches: 3. There are 17 residues in the CDR3. Filled out from reference TRBV7-3 and TRBJ2-1, the complete variable domain reads GAGVSQTPSNKVTEKGKYVELRCDPISGHTALYWYRQSLGQGPEFLIYFQGTGAADDSGLPNDRFFAVRPEGSVSTLKIQRTERGDSAVYLCASSSGTSGRPYNEQFFGPGTRLTVL.

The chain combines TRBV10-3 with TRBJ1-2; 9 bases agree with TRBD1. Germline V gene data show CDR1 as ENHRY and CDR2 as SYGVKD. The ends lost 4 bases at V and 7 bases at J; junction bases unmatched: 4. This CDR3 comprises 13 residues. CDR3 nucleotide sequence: TGTGCCATCAGTGGGACAGGGGAGGGTGGCTACACCTTC. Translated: CAISGTGEGGYTF.

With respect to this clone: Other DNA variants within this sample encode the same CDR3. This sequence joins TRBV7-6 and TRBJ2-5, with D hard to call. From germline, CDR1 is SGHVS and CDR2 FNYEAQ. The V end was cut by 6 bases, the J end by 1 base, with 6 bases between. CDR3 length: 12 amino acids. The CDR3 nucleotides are TGTGCCAGCAGTCACATCCAAGAGACCCAGTACTTC. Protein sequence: CASSHIQETQYF.

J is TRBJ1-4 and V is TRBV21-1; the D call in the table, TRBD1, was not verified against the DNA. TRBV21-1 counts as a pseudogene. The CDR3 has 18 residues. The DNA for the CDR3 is TGTGCCAGCAGCCAACTATCGGGACAGGAGATTCTTAATGAAAAACTGTTTTTT. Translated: CASSQLSGQEILNEKLFF.

The chain's CDR3 is CASSMGQVAGANVLTF. CDR3 DNA sequence: TGTGCCAGTAGTATGGGACAGGTAGCTGGGGCCAACGTCCTGACTTTC. V is TRBV19 and J is TRBJ2-6, with 8 bases lining up with TRBD1. V lost 3 bases and J lost 2; bases outside the gene matches: 3. The CDR3 sequence is 16 residues long. Germline V gene lookup returns CDR1 LNHDA and CDR2 SQIVND (reference sequence). Using reference TRBV19 and TRBJ2-6 for the parts outside the CDR3, the full variable domain is DGGITQSPKYLFRKEGQNVTLSCEQNLNHDAMYWYRQDPGQGLRLIYYSQIVNDFQKGDIAEGYSVSREKKESFPLTVTSAQKNPTAFYLCASSMGQVAGANVLTFGAGSRLTVL.

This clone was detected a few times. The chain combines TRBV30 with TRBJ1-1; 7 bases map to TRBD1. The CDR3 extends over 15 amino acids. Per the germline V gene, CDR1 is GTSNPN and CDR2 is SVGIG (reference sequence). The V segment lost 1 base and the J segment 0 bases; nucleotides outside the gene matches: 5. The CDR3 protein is CAWSGFGTVNTEAFF. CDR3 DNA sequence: TGTGCCTGGAGTGGATTCGGGACAGTGAACACTGAAGCTTTCTTT.

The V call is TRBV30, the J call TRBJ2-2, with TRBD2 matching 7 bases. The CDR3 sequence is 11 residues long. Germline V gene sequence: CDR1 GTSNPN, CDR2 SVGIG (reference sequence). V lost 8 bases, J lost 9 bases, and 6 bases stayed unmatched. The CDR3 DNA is TGTGCCACTAGCGAGGAAAGGGAGCTGTTTTTT. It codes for CATSEERELFF. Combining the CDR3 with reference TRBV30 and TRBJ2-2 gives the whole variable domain SQTIHQWPATLVQPVGSPLSLECTVEGTSNPNLYWYRQAAGRGLQLLFYSVGIGQISSEVPQNLSASRPQDRQFILSSKKLLLSDSGFYLCATSEERELFFGEGSRLTVL.

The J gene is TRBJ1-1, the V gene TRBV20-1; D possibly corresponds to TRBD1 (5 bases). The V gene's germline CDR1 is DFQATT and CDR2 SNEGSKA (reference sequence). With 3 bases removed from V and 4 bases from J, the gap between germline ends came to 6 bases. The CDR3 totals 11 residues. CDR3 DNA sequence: TGCAGTGCTAGTAGGGGCACTGAAGCTTTCTTT. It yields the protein CSASRGTEAFF.

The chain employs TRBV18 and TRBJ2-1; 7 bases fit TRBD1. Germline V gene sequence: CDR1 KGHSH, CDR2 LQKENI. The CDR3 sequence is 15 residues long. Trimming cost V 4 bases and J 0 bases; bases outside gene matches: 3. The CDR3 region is CASSLGQSSYNEQFF. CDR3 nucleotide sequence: TGTGCCAGCTCACTGGGACAGAGCTCCTACAATGAGCAGTTCTTC.

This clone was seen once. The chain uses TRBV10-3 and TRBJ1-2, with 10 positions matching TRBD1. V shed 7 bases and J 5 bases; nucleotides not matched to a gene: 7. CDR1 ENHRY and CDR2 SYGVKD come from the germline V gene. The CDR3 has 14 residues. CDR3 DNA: TGTGCCATCACTGAATCGGGACAGGGGTATGGCTACACCTTC. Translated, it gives CAITESGQGYGYTF.

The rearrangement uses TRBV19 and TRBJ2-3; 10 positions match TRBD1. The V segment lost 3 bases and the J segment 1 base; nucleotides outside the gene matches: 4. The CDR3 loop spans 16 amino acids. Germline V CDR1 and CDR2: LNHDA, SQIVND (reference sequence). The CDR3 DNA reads TGTGCCAGTAGTATCCGACAGGGGGCCGGCACAGATACGCAGTATTTT. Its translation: CASSIRQGAGTDTQYF. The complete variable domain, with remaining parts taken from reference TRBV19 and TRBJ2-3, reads DGGITQSPKYLFRKEGQNVTLSCEQNLNHDAMYWYRQDPGQGLRLIYYSQIVNDFQKGDIAEGYSVSREKKESFPLTVTSAQKNPTAFYLCASSIRQGAGTDTQYFGPGTRLTVL.

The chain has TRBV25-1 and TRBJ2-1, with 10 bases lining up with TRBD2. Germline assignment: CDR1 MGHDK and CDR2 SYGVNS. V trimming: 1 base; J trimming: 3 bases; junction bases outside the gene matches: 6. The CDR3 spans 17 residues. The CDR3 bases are TGTGCCAGCAGTGAATCTGGGCTAGCGGGAGTCTACAATGAGCAGTTCTTC. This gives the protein CASSESGLAGVYNEQFF.

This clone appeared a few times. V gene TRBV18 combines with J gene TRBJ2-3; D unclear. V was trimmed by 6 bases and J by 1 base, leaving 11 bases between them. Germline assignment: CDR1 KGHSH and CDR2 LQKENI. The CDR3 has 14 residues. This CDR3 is CASSPLEGTDTQYF. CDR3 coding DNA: TGTGCCAGCTCGCCCTTAGAGGGCACAGATACGCAGTATTTT.